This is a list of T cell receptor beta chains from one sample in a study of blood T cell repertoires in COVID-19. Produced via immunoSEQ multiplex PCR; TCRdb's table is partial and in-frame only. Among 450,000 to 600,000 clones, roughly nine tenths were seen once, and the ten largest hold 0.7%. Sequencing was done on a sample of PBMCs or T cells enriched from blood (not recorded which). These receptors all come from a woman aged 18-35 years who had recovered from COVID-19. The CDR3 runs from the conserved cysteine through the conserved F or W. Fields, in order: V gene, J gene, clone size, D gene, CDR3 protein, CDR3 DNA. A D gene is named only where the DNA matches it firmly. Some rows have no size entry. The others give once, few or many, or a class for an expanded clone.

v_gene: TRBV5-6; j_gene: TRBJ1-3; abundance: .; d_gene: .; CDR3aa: CASSLQLSSSGNTIYF; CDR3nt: TGTGCCAGCAGCTTGCAACTTTCCTCATCTGGAAACACCATATATTTT
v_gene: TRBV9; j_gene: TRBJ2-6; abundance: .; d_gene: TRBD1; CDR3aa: CASSADRGSPGANVLTF; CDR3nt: TGTGCCAGCAGCGCCGACAGGGGGTCCCCTGGGGCCAACGTCCTGACTTTC
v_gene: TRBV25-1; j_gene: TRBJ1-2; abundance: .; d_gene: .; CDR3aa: CASRAGGNYGYTF; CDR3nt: TGTGCCAGCAGGGCCGGGGGGAACTATGGCTACACCTTC
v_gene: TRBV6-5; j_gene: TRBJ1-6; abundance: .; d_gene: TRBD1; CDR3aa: CASSRQGKDSPLHF; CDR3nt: TGTGCCAGCAGTAGACAGGGAAAGGACTCACCCCTCCACTTT
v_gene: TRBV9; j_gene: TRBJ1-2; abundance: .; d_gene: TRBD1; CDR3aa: CASSRGQANYGYTF; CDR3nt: TGTGCCAGCAGCCGGGGACAGGCTAACTATGGCTACACCTTC
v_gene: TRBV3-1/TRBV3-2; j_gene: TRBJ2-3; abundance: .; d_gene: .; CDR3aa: CASSHREYGGLTDTQYF; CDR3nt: TGTGCCAGCAGCCACCGCGAATACGGGGGGCTCACAGATACGCAGTATTTT
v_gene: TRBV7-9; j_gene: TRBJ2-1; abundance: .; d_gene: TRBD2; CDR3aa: CASSFTSGGAGNIGYEQFF; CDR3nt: TGTGCCAGCAGCTTCACTAGCGGGGGGGCCGGTAATATAGGGTATGAGCAGTTCTTC
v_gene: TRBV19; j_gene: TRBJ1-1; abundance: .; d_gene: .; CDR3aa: CASSIRQLTEAFF; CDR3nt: TGTGCCAGTTCCATTCGACAGCTCACTGAAGCTTTCTTT
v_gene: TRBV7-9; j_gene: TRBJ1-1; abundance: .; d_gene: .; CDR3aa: CASSLQGWDRPTEAFF; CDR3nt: TGTGCCAGCAGCTTACAGGGGTGGGATCGACCCACTGAAGCTTTCTTT
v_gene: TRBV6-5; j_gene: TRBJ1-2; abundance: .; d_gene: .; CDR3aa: CASSSSGGRIYGYTF; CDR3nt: TGTGCCAGCAGTTCTAGTGGTGGCAGAATCTATGGCTACACCTTC
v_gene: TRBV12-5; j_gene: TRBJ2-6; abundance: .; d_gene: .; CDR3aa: CASGLHFSGANVLTF; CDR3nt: TGTGCTAGTGGTTTGCACTTCTCTGGGGCCAACGTCCTGACTTTC
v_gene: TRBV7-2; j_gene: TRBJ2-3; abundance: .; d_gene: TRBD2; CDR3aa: CASSHWRGGPGTQYF; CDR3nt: TGTGCCAGCAGCCACTGGCGGGGGGGCCCCGGGACGCAGTATTTT
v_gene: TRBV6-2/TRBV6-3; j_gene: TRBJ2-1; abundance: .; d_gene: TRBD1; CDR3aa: CASSGTGSNNEQFF; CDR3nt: TGTGCCAGCAGCGGGACAGGGTCGAACAATGAGCAGTTCTTC
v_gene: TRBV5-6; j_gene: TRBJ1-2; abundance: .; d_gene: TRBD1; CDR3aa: CASSPTDREHYGYTF; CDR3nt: TGTGCCAGCAGCCCGACGGACAGGGAGCACTATGGCTACACCTTC
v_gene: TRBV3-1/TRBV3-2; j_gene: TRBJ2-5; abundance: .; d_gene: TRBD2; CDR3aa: CASSQDIGERGAEGETQYF; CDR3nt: TGTGCCAGCAGCCAAGATATTGGAGAGCGGGGGGCGGAGGGAGAGACCCAGTACTTC
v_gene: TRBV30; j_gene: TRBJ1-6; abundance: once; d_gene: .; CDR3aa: CAWSPSLEVENSPLHF; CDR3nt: TGTGCCTGGAGTCCCTCCCTTGAGGTGGAAAATTCACCCCTCCACTTT
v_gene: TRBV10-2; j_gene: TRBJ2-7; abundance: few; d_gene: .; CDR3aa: CASHEPMTGRRYEQYF; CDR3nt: TGCGCCAGCCATGAGCCGATGACAGGGAGGAGATACGAGCAGTACTTC
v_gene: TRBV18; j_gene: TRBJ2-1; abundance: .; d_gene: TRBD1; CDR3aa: CASSPIPGQGSYNEQFF; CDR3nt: TGTGCCAGCTCACCAATCCCGGGACAGGGGTCCTACAATGAGCAGTTCTTC
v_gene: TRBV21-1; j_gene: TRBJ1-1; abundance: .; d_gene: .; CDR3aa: CASIHTGGTEAFF; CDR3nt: TGTGCCAGCATTCACACGGGAGGCACTGAAGCTTTCTTT
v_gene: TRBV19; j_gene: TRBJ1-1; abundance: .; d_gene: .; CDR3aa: CASSIFRGQGGDTEAFF; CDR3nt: TGTGCCAGTAGTATTTTTCGGGGGCAGGGAGGGGACACTGAAGCTTTCTTT
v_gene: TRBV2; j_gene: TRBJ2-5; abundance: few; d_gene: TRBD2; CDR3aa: CASRVGLALTQYF; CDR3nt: TGTGCCAGCAGGGTGGGACTAGCGTTAACCCAGTACTTC
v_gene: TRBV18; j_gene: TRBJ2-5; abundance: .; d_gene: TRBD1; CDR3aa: CASSPSAQGARETQYF; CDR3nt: TGTGCCAGCTCACCATCAGCACAGGGGGCTAGGGAGACCCAGTACTTC
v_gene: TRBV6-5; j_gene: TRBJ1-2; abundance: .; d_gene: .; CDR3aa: CASLEGPEPREGYTF; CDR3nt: TGTGCCAGCCTGGAGGGGCCAGAACCCCGGGAGGGCTACACCTTC
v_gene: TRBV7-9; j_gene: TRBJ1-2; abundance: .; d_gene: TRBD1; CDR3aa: CASSLGTAPRGYTF; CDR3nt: TGTGCCAGCAGCCTGGGGACAGCTCCTCGGGGCTACACCTTC
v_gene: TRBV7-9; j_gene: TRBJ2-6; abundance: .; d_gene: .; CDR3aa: CASSVARESGANVLTF; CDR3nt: TGTGCCAGCAGCGTTGCCAGGGAATCTGGGGCCAACGTCCTGACTTTC
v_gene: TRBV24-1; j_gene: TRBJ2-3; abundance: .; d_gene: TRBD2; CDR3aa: CATGTSGGGTDTQYF; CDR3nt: TGTGCCACCGGGACTAGCGGGGGTGGTACAGATACGCAGTATTTT
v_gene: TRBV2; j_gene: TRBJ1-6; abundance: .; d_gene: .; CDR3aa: CASSPGNNSPLHF; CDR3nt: TGTGCCAGCAGCCCAGGGAATAACTCACCCCTCCACTTT
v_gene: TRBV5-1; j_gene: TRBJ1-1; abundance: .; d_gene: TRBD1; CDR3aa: CASSPGGSTEAFF; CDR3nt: TGCGCCAGCAGCCCAGGGGGCTCCACTGAAGCTTTCTTT
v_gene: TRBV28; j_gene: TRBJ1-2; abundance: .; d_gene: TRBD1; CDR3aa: CASTIRRGQGYGYTF; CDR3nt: TGTGCCAGCACAATTCGCAGGGGGCAGGGCTATGGCTACACCTTC
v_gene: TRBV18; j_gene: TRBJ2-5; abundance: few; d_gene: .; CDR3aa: CASSRAGQETQYF; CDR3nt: TGTGCCAGCTCACGGGCGGGCCAAGAGACCCAGTACTTC
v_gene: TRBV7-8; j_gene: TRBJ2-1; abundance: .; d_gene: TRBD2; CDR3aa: CASSLAAGGRRSYNEQFF; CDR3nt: TGTGCCAGCAGCTTAGCGGCGGGGGGGCGAAGGTCCTACAATGAGCAGTTCTTC
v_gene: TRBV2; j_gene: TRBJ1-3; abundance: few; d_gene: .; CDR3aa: CASIRSTVTSGNTIYF; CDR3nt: TGTGCCAGCATTAGATCGACAGTTACCTCTGGAAACACCATATATTTT
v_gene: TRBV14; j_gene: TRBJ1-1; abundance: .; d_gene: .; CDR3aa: CASSRGQNTEAFF; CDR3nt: TGTGCCAGCAGCCGGGGACAGAACACTGAAGCTTTCTTT
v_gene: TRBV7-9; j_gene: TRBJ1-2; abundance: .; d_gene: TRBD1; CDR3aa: CASSLRGQGDGYTF; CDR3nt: TGTGCCAGCAGCCTTAGGGGACAGGGGGATGGCTACACCTTC
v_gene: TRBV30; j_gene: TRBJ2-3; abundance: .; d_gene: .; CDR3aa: CAWMLGGFTDTQYF; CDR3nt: TGTGCCTGGATGCTCGGGGGTTTCACAGATACGCAGTATTTT
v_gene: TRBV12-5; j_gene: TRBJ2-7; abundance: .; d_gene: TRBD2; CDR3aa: CASGLVLGGGGSGEQYF; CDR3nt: TGTGCTAGTGGTTTGGTACTGGGCGGCGGGGGGTCGGGAGAGCAGTACTTC
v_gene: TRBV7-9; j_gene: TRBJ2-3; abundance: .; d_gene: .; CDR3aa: CASSGSGTDTQYF; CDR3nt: TGTGCCAGCAGTGGTAGCGGCACAGATACGCAGTATTTT